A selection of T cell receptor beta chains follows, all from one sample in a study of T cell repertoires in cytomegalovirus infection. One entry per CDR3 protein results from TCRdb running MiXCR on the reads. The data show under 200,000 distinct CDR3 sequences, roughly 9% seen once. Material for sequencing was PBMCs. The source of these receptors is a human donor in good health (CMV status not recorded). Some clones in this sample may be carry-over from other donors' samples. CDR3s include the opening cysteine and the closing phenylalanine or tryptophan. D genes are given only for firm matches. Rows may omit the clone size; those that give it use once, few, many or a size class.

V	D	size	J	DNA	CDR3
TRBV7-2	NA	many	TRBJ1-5	TGTGCCAGCAGCCGACCGGGATCCAATCAGCCCCAGCATTTT	CASSRPGSNQPQHF
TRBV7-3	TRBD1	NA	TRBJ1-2	TGTGCCAGCAGCTTGATGACAGGGCACTATGGCTACACCTTC	CASSLMTGHYGYTF
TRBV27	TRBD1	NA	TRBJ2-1	TGTGCCAGCACCCAACACTCGGGACAGGGGTACAATGAGCAGTTCTTT	CASTQHSGQGYNEQFF
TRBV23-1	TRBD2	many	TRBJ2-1	TGCGCCAGCCCACCCCAAGCGGGAATAGTCATTGGAGAGCAGTTCTTC	CASPPQAGIVIGEQFF
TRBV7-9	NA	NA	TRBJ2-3	TGTGCATCGGGGGAGGGGGGCCCCGATACGCAGTATTTT	CASGEGGPDTQYF
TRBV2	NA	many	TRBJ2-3	TGTGCCAGCAGTGGAGACACAGATACGCAGTATTTT	CASSGDTDTQYF
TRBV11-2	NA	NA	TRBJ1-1	TGTGCCAGCAGCTTAGTGGCGAGTTCTAACACTGAAGCTTTCTTT	CASSLVASSNTEAFF
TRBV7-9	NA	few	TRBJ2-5	TGTGCCTCAAGGCCACTACAAGAGACCCAGTACTTC	CASRPLQETQYF
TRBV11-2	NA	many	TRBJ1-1	TGTGCCAGCAGCTTAGTTTCGAGGGTGAACACTGAAGCTTTCTTT	CASSLVSRVNTEAFF
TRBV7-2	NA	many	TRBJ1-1	TGTGCCAGCAGCTCCCAGCGTGTCGAAGCTTTCTTT	CASSSQRVEAFF
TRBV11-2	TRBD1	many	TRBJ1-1	TGTGCCAGCAGCTTAGATCTCACAGGGGTAGCTTTCTTT	CASSLDLTGVAFF
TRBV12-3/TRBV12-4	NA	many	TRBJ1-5	TGTGCCAGCAGGACGGCGGACCTAGGTAATCAGCCCCAGCATTTT	CASRTADLGNQPQHF
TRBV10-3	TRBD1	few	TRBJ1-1	TGTGCCATCAGGGACAGGGGGCTCACTGAAGCTTTCTTT	CAIRDRGLTEAFF
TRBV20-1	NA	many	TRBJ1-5	TGCAGTGCTAGAGATCGCCGGGGTAGCAATCAGCCCCAGCATTTT	CSARDRRGSNQPQHF
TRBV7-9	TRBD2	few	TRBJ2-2	TGTGCCAGCAGCTTGACTAGCGGGAGGGCTGTCGGGGAGCTGTTTTTT	CASSLTSGRAVGELFF
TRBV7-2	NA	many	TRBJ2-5	TGTGCCAGCAGCTTCGCAACGACTGTATTGGGGGAGACCCAGTACTTC	CASSFATTVLGETQYF
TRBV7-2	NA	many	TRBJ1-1	TGTGCCAGCAGAGCGACAAGGAACACTGAAGCTTTCTTT	CASRATRNTEAFF
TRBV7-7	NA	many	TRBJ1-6	TGTGCTAGCAGCCCTGACAGCCGTTCACCCCTCCACTTT	CASSPDSRSPLHF
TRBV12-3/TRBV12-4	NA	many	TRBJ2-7	TGTGCCAGCAGTTTAAAGGGCAGAAACTACGAGCAGTACTTC	CASSLKGRNYEQYF
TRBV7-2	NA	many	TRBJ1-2	TGTGCCAGCAGCCGACCCCAGGCCCGTAATGGCTACACCTTC	CASSRPQARNGYTF
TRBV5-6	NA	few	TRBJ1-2	TGTGCCAGCAGCCCGAACGCGTTCTCCCCGGGGCGCGATTATGGCTACACCTTC	CASSPNAFSPGRDYGYTF
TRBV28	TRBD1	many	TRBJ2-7	TGTGCCAGCAGTTCTCTCGGGACAGCCGTCTACGAGCAGTACTTC	CASSSLGTAVYEQYF
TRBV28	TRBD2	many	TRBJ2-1	TGTGCCAGCAGTTTAGCGGGACTAGGAGATGATCATGAGCAGTTCTTC	CASSLAGLGDDHEQFF
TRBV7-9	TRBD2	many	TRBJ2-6	TGTGCCAGCAGCTTAGTAACGGGGGGAACTGGGGCCAACGTCCTGACTTTC	CASSLVTGGTGANVLTF
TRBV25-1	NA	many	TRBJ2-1	TGTGCCAGCAGTGAATGGGACAACTCCTACAATGAGCAGTTCTTC	CASSEWDNSYNEQFF
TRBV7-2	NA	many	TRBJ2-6	TGTGCCAGCAGGAGAATGACAAAAACTAATCTGGGGGCCAACGTCCTGACTTTC	CASRRMTKTNLGANVLTF
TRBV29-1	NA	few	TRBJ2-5	TGCAGCGTGAAAGGACGGCTCCAAGAGACCCAGTACTTC	CSVKGRLQETQYF
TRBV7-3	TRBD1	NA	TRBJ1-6	TGTGCCAGCGGGGCAGGGGGTAATTCACCCCTCCACTTT	CASGAGGNSPLHF
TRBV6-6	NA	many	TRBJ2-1	TGTGCCAGCAGCTACAGAGAGCTCGGGCAGTTCTTC	CASSYRELGQFF
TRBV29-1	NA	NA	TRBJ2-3	TGCAGCGTACAACCGACAGCGAGCACAGATACGCAGTATTTT	CSVQPTASTDTQYF
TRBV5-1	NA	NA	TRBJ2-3	TGCGCCAGCAGCGAGGGCAAGCCGAGACTCACAGATACGCAGTATTTT	CASSEGKPRLTDTQYF
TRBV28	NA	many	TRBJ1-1	TGTGCCAGCAGTTTACCGACAGGTCGCGGTAAAGCTTTCTTT	CASSLPTGRGKAFF
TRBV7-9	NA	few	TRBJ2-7	TGTGCCAGCAGCTTGTGGCCAGGGAACGAGCAGTACTTC	CASSLWPGNEQYF
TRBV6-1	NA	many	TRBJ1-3	TGTGCCAGCGGGAGAGGCGAGATGTCTGGAAACACCATATATTTT	CASGRGEMSGNTIYF
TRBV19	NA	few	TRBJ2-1	TGTGCCAGTGGGTCGTTCTCAAACTCCTACAATGAGCAGTTCTTC	CASGSFSNSYNEQFF
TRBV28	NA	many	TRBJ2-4	TGTGCCAGCAGTTTATCAGGCCCCAAAAACATTCAGTACTTC	CASSLSGPKNIQYF
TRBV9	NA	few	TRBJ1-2	TGTGCCAGCAGCGTAGAGCAAAAGGACTATGGCTACACCTTC	CASSVEQKDYGYTF
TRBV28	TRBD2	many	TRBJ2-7	TGTGCCAGCAGTACCTCAGGACTAGGCTTGTACGAGCAGTACTTC	CASSTSGLGLYEQYF
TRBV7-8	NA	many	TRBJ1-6	TGTGCCAGCAGCTTAGCGTATTCACCCCTCCACTTT	CASSLAYSPLHF
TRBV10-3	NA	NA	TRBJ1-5	TGTGCCATCAGTGCAGGCGAGGGGCCCCAGCATTTT	CAISAGEGPQHF
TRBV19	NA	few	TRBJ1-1	TGTGCCAGTAGGCAAACCGGGACATACACTGAAGCTTTCTTT	CASRQTGTYTEAFF
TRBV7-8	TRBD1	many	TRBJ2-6	TGTGCCAGCAGCTTAGAGGGGGGGGGACAGGGGTTTTACTCTGGGGCCAACGTCCTGACTTTC	CASSLEGGGQGFYSGANVLTF
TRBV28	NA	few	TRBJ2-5	TGTGCCAGCATCTCCTGGGGCCACGGGGGAGAGACCCAGTACTTC	CASISWGHGGETQYF
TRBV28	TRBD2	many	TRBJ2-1	TGTGCCAGCAGTACCCCGCCCGGGACTAGCGCTTACAATGAGCAGTTCTTC	CASSTPPGTSAYNEQFF
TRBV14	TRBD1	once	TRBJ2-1	TGTGCCAGCAGCCAAGATGGGACAGTTGGGTATGAGCAGTTCTTC	CASSQDGTVGYEQFF
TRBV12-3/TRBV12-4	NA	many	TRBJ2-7	TGTGCCAGCAGTGCCCTTTCCAGCTACGAGCAGTACTTC	CASSALSSYEQYF
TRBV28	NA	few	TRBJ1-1	TGTGCCAGCACTTGGGGACTCCGGAACACTGAAGCTTTCTTT	CASTWGLRNTEAFF
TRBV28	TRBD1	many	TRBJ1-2	TGTGCCAGCAGTAAGGGGGCCAGTGGCTACACCTTC	CASSKGASGYTF
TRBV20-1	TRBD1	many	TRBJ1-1	TGCAGTGCCCCGATCGGGACAGGGGGGAAAGCTTTCTTT	CSAPIGTGGKAFF
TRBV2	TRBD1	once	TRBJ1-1	TGTGCCAGCAGTTTACAGGGGGCGCGTACTGAAGCTTTCTTT	CASSLQGARTEAFF
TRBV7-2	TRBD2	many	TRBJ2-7	TGTGCCAGCAGCTTAATGGGAGGGAGCTCCTACGAGCAGTACTTC	CASSLMGGSSYEQYF
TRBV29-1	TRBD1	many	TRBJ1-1	TGCAGCGTTGAAGGAAACAGGGGCACTGAAGCTTTCTTT	CSVEGNRGTEAFF
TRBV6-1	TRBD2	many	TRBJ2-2	TGTGCCAGCAGTACCCCCACCGGGGGGGCACAGAGGCCTCGGTTTTTT	CASSTPTGGAQRPRFF
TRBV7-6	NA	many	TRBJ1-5	TGTGCCAGCAGCTTAGGGGGTACAGGGAGTCAGCCCCAGCATTTT	CASSLGGTGSQPQHF
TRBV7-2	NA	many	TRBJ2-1	TGTGCCAGCAGCCCCGGAGCGGCCTACAATGAGCAGTTCTTC	CASSPGAAYNEQFF
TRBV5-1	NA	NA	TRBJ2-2	TGCGCCAGCAGCCTGGGGATGAACACCGGGGAGCTGTTTTTT	CASSLGMNTGELFF